The T cell receptor beta chain under discussion was sequenced for a study of T cell clones after liver transplantation. Turning to the study itself: TCRbeta sequencing after a pre-transplant mixed lymphocyte reaction identified graft-donor-reactive clones, later tracked in post-transplant blood.

The data were produced by immunoSEQ multiplex PCR, yet TCRdb's version contains in-frame clones alone and is incomplete. The profile shows fewer than 80,000 clones, less than 90% of them singletons. The sequence was obtained from a human patient who received a liver transplant. A subset of T cells may come from the graft donor. Source: CD4+ T cells from blood, taken roughly 50 months after liver transplant.

CDR3 DNA sequence: TGTGCCAGCAGTGGGGTCCTCCAGGAACCTTACGAGCAGTACTTC. Translating gives CASSGVLQEPYEQYF. V gene TRBV2 combines with J gene TRBJ2-7; D gene uncertain. From germline, CDR1 is SNHLY and CDR2 FYNNEI. Trimming stripped 4 bases from V and 4 bases from J, with 17 bases between. The CDR3 covers 15 residues.